The sequence of this T cell receptor (beta chain) was determined in a study of cytomegalovirus exposure and HLA in healthy donors. This clone has just one count. PCR was performed using 60 Vbeta and 13 Jbeta primers. Some clones are missing from TCRdb's copy, which holds only in-frame ones; the method was immunoSEQ multiplex PCR. This sample has approximately 110,000 clones, with about 77% found just once. The V gene's germline CDR1 is GTSNPN and CDR2 SVGIG (reference sequence). The CDR3 extends over 12 amino acids. Sequenced input: PBMCs. The genes are TRBV30 and TRBJ2-5; 9 bases align to TRBD1. The J call may be faulty, since TRBJ2-7 better matches the DNA end. The sequence derives from a woman under 40 in good health and CMV-seropositive. CDR3: CASGQGYYEQYF. In DNA, the CDR3 is TGTGCCTCCGGACAGGGGTATTACGAGCAGTACTTC.